The 18 T cell receptor beta chains reported below all come from one sample, sequenced in a study of T cells in localized non-small cell lung cancer. Clones were read by immunoSEQ multiplex PCR, and TCRdb kept only the in-frame ones, dropping some. The sample lists 55,000 to 65,000 clones, about nine tenths occurring once. The sequencing here drew on peripheral blood, taken before any cancer treatment. Every receptor here comes from a man between 35 and 75 years old with stage I lung adenocarcinoma.

The rearrangement uses TRBV5-6 and TRBJ2-7; TRBD1 aligns across 8 bases. The V and J ends lost 0 bases and 4 bases, in that order; junction bases with no gene match: 6. The CDR3 spans 15 residues. Germline V lookup: CDR1 SGHDT, CDR2 YYEEEE. The CDR3 region has the DNA TGTGCCAGCAGCTTGGTTACAGGGGGGTCGTACGAGCAGTACTTC. Protein: CASSLVTGGSYEQYF.

This sequence joins TRBV6-5 and TRBJ1-2, with TRBD1 matching over 9 bases. Trimming cost V 2 bases and J 4 bases; bases outside gene matches: 2. The length of the CDR3 is 14 residues. CDR1 is MNHEY and CDR2 is SVGAGI in the germline V gene. The CDR3 region is CASSYDRGSYGYTF. For the CDR3, the DNA is TGTGCCAGCAGTTACGACAGGGGGAGCTATGGCTACACCTTC.

This rearrangement joins TRBV27 to TRBJ2-7, with a tentative D call TRBD1 (6 bases). The CDR3 sequence is 14 residues long. V shed 3 bases and J shed 1 base, with 10 bases lying between them. Germline lookup yields CDR1 MNHEY and CDR2 SMNVEV (reference sequence). Here the CDR3 DNA reads TGTGCCAGCAGTTTCCAAGGACAGTCCTACGAGCAGTACTTC. Translating gives CASSFQGQSYEQYF.

V is TRBV5-6 and J is TRBJ1-4; no reliable D call. The length of the CDR3 is 13 residues. The V end lost 3 bases, the J end lost 4 bases, and 7 bases lay between the germline ends. CDR1 and CDR2 from the germline V gene are SGHDT and YYEEEE. CDR3 sequence (DNA): TGTGCCAGCAGCTCCCGGGTTAATGAAAAACTGTTTTTT. Protein product: CASSSRVNEKLFF.

The chain carries TRBV5-1 and TRBJ2-5, with 10 positions matching TRBD2. The CDR3 is made up of 16 amino acids. Trimming removed 2 bases from V and 4 bases from J; junction bases left unmatched: 8. The germline CDR1 and CDR2 sequences are SGHRS and YFSETQ. The CDR3 sequence: CASSFASGSSGETQYF. CDR3 DNA sequence: TGCGCCAGCAGCTTCGCTAGCGGGAGTTCTGGAGAGACCCAGTACTTC. Full variable domain (remainder filled in from reference TRBV5-1 and TRBJ2-5): KAGVTQTPRYLIKTRGQQVTLSCSPISGHRSVSWYQQTPGQGLQFLFEYFSETQRNKGNFPGRFSGRQFSNSRSEMNVSTLELGDSALYLCASSFASGSSGETQYFGPGTRLLVL.

V usage is TRBV6-6 and J usage is TRBJ1-5; D unresolved. Trimming took 0 bases from V and 5 from J, leaving 5 bases between them. CDR1 and CDR2 (germline): MNHNY, SVGAGI (reference sequence). This CDR3 region has 13 residues. The CDR3 loop reads CASSYSRDQPQHF. Written as DNA, the CDR3 is TGTGCCAGCAGTTACTCGAGAGATCAGCCCCAGCATTTT.

V is TRBV18 and J is TRBJ1-1; D call uncertain. CDR3 length equals 13 residues. Germline CDR1 and CDR2: KGHSH and LQKENI. Between the trimmed V and J ends, which lost 1 base and 5 bases, there was a span of 8 bases. The CDR3 sequence: CASSPRVDTEAFF. The CDR3 nucleotides are TGTGCCAGCTCACCACGGGTCGATACTGAAGCTTTCTTT.

The chain recombines TRBV5-5 with TRBJ1-2; 7 nucleotides align to TRBD1. The CDR3 totals 15 residues. The V and J ends lost 2 bases and 3 bases, in that order; junction bases with no gene match: 7. CDR1 SGHKS and CDR2 YYEKEE come from the germline V gene (reference sequence). CDR3 bases: TGTGCCAGCAGCTTACGCTCAGGGGGGGACTATGGCTACACCTTC. It codes for CASSLRSGGDYGYTF.

The chain couples TRBV18 to TRBJ2-2; D is ambiguous. CDR1 KGHSH and CDR2 LQKENI come from the germline V gene. This CDR3 contains 12 residues. Trimming took off 8 bases at V and 6 bases at J, with 10 bases between the two ends. The CDR3 reads CASAVGAGELFF. In DNA form, the CDR3 reads TGTGCCAGCGCAGTTGGGGCCGGGGAGCTGTTTTTT. The variable domain in full, completed from reference TRBV18 and TRBJ2-2, reads NAGVMQNPRHLVRRRGQEARLRCSPMKGHSHVYWYRQLPEEGLKFMVYLQKENIIDESGMPKERFSAEFPKEGPSILRIQQVVRGDSAAYFCASAVGAGELFFGEGSRLTVL.

The V and J genes are TRBV29-1 and TRBJ2-1; 7 bases match TRBD2. With V trimmed by 3 bases and J by 0 bases, 5 bases remained unmatched. The CDR3 runs 15 residues. CDR1 is SQVTM, CDR2 ANQGSEA, per germline. CDR3 protein: CSVETSRSSYNEQFF. CDR3 nucleotides: TGCAGCGTTGAGACTAGCCGAAGCTCCTACAATGAGCAGTTCTTC.

The chain recombines TRBV27 with TRBJ2-1; 11 bases align to TRBD2. The CDR3 contains 15 residues. J gave up 7 bases and V 6 bases, and 8 bases lay outside the gene matches. Per germline, CDR1 MNHEY and CDR2 SMNVEV (reference sequence). The DNA of the CDR3 is TGTGCCAGCAGATCCTCGACTAGCGGGATAAATGAGCAGTTCTTC. Translation: CASRSSTSGINEQFF.

The V call is TRBV30, the J call TRBJ2-1; 13 bases match TRBD2. After removal of 5 bases from V and 1 base from J, the junction contained 11 bases not matched to a gene. Germline V gene sequence: CDR1 GTSNPN, CDR2 SVGIG (reference sequence). The CDR3 has 18 residues. In DNA form, the CDR3 reads TGTGCCTGGTCCGGACTAGCGGGAGTGGAGGGTTCCTACAATGAGCAGTTCTTC. This sequence encodes CAWSGLAGVEGSYNEQFF.

The count of this clone is one. At one boundary the junction diverges from the germline segment, which might be a read error. The CDR3 sequence: CASSLGLAGDHEQYF. CDR3 sequence (DNA): TGCGCCAGCAGCCTCGGACTAGCGGGAGACCACGAGCAGTACTTC. The chain joins TRBV5-8 to TRBJ2-7, with 13 positions matching TRBD2. This CDR3 is built from 15 residues. Per the germline V gene, CDR1 is SGHTS and CDR2 is YDEGEE.

The V and J genes are TRBV27 and TRBJ1-1; TRBD1 matches at 10 bases. The CDR3 has 15 amino acids. The J segment lost 4 bases and the V segment lost 5 bases, leaving 7 bases of the junction unmatched. Germline V CDR1 and CDR2: MNHEY, SMNVEV (reference sequence). This CDR3 is CASSRRTGGTTEAFF. CDR3 nucleotides: TGTGCCAGCAGTCGAAGGACAGGGGGTACCACTGAAGCTTTCTTT.

As for this clone: Other DNA sequences from this sample encode an identical CDR3 as well. The rearrangement links TRBV5-6 to TRBJ2-7; possible D gene TRBD2, 6 bases. V was clipped by 3 bases and J by 0 bases, with 22 bases between them. The V gene's germline CDR1 is SGHDT and CDR2 YYEEEE. The length of the CDR3 is 18 residues. Written as DNA, the CDR3 is TGTGCCAGCAGCTCCAGTCTCCCGGGGGTGGATAGCTCCTACGAGCAGTACTTC. Translation gives CASSSSLPGVDSSYEQYF. The full variable domain, in which reference TRBV5-6 and TRBJ2-7 provide the parts outside the CDR3, is DAGVTQSPTHLIKTRGQQVTLRCSPKSGHDTVSWYQQALGQGPQFIFQYYEEEERQRGNFPDRFSGHQFPNYSSELNVNALLLGDSALYLCASSSSLPGVDSSYEQYFGPGTRLTVT.

V gene TRBV25-1 combines with J gene TRBJ1-2; D gene uncertain. CDR1 is MGHDK and CDR2 is SYGVNS in the germline V gene. V lost 3 bases, J lost 3 bases, and 11 bases lay in between. This CDR3 spans 14 amino acids. The CDR3 region has the DNA TGTGCCAGCAGTGACCCCTGGACGGACTATGGCTACACCTTC. As protein: CASSDPWTDYGYTF.

This clone was seen only once. This rearrangement joins TRBV7-2 to TRBJ1-1, with no clear D. Germline values: CDR1 SGHTA, CDR2 FQGNSA. V lost 1 base and J 0 bases, leaving 3 bases between the germline ends. The CDR3 totals 13 residues. Written as DNA, the CDR3 is TGTGCCAGCAGCTTAGACATGAACACTGAAGCTTTCTTT. Translated, it gives CASSLDMNTEAFF.

The chain links TRBV30 to TRBJ2-1; TRBD1 matches at 9 bases. CDR3 length: 14 amino acids. Trimming removed 6 bases from V and 4 bases from J; junction bases left unmatched: 7. Germline V lookup: CDR1 GTSNPN, CDR2 SVGIG (reference sequence). The CDR3 reads CACLQGAIYNEQFF. The CDR3, as DNA: TGTGCCTGTTTACAGGGGGCTATTTACAATGAGCAGTTCTTC.